This TCR beta chain derives from a study of glioma-infiltrating T cells after dendritic cell vaccination (dated by TCRdb to the mid-2010s). For context, the study as a whole: Of the 15 or so glioblastoma patients in the cohort, all drawn from Phase I and II dendritic cell vaccination trials, 9 were newly diagnosed and 6 had recurrent disease. Between 2003 and 2012, patients were given autologous tumor lysate-pulsed dendritic cell vaccination. The vaccine consisted of monocyte-derived dendritic cells cultured seven to eight days with IL-4 and GM-CSF, then pulsed overnight with autologous tumor lysate. Each patient was given three intradermal dendritic cell vaccine injections, spaced two weeks apart, in the arm below the axilla. In glioblastoma patients vaccinated with dendritic cells, deep sequencing of TCR beta CDR3 regions served to measure tumor-infiltrating lymphocyte content and to compare repertoires between tumor and blood. TCR sequencing metrics, including TIL content and tumor-blood repertoire overlap, were correlated with survival after dendritic cell vaccination. Overall study outcomes, separate from this receptor: The three-group TCR overlap response model was described as speculative and requiring prospective validation. After dendritic cell vaccination, a higher estimated pretreatment TIL content predicted longer time to progression and longer overall survival. No direct relationship between TCR clonality and survival was found, suggesting that a diverse polyclonal response may matter. The cohort was small and heterogeneous, only a few patients had full blood and tumor sets, and even fewer had initial-recurrent tumor pairs.

Selection of patients required sufficient residual fresh-frozen tumor tissue and over two years of available survival data. An isocitrate dehydrogenase mutation was not carried by any of the glioblastoma patients, although molecular status was otherwise variable. PBMC collection took place before vaccination, two weeks after the third vaccination, and at tumor progression if progression occurred. Genomic DNA was extracted with the Qiagen DNeasy Blood extraction Kit. V drops 2 bases and J drops 4 bases, leaving 17 bases in between. The cysteine opens and the phenylalanine closes a CDR3 of 16 amino acids. Only the CDR3 part of the read is kept: 48 bases, read in frame from the first base. According to the germline V gene (reference sequence), CDR1 reads SEHNR and CDR2 reads FQNEAQ. TCRB CDR3 regions were amplified from roughly 1.8 ug genomic DNA, or all available DNA if less, using the immunoSEQ assay. The multiplex PCR employed 60 forward primers targeting TCR V beta segments and 13 reverse primers targeting J beta segments. To estimate the number of reads per starting template, synthetic control templates were added to each sample at limiting dilution. The Illumina HiSeq System generated 87 bp sequencing reads. In the paper's pipeline: PCR and sequencing errors were removed by merging closely related sequences with a nearest neighbor algorithm. TCR overlap was defined as the percentage of unique tumor TCR beta sequences that were also found in the peripheral blood of the same patient. Entries here come from immuneACCESS through TCRdb and include only in-frame sequences with V and J called. Some clones fail to appear in such tables; in the studies checked, an unresolved V gene covers under half of the shortfall, and the cause of the remainder is unknown. V, J and clone size were drawn from that table, and D and trimming were deduced from the DNA. For this sample there are 30,000 to 40,000 clones; approximately 80% appear just once. Under 10% of the sample comes from the top ten.

In regard to this clone: What antigen it recognizes has not been identified. Per-base quality was not reported, and no clone a single base away is much larger than it.

The sequence was collected from a human donor with glioblastoma. This sample comprised blood, obtained before dendritic cell vaccination. The chain was built from TRBV7-9 and TRBJ2-5; the D gene is perhaps TRBD1, from 5 matching bases. CDR3 region: CASSLSRARVAETQYF. The sequence in DNA is TGTGCCAGCAGCTTAAGCAGGGCCCGGGTAGCAGAGACCCAGTACTTC.